The source of this T cell receptor beta chain is a study of blood T cell repertoires in COVID-19. Study as a whole: Whether acute or convalescent, the COVID-19 samples came from the United States, Italy and Spain. From T cells, B-cell-depleted T cells, or PBMCs came the material, which was cDNA or gDNA.

Germline loops: CDR1 LGHDT, CDR2 YNNKEL (reference sequence). The CDR3 spans 17 residues. With V trimmed by 4 bases and J by 2 bases, 6 bases remained unmatched. In the study's own analysis: Amplified reference gene primers provided the basis for estimating nucleated cell counts. Measured with immunoSEQ multiplex PCR; TCRdb has only the in-frame clones, and not every one. V and J calls and clone size come straight from that table; D and trimming were deduced from the DNA. The sample carries approximately 94,000 clones, under 90% recorded once. The rearrangement links TRBV3-1 (or the pseudogene TRBV3-2) to TRBJ2-2; TRBD2 aligns across 11 bases. Material: peripheral blood. The clonotype comes from a human donor in a cohort sampled during active COVID-19. The CDR3 loop reads CASSRLGLADNTGELFF. The CDR3 coding sequence is TGTGCCAGCAGCCGCCTGGGACTAGCGGACAACACCGGGGAGCTGTTTTTT.